The TCR beta chain under discussion was sequenced for a study of cytomegalovirus exposure and HLA in healthy donors (dated by TCRdb to 2016 to 2017). Background on the whole study: According to an earlier analysis of 450 to 650 of the donors, some 180 million T cells yielded some 110 million unique TCR beta sequences and approximately 300 Gb of sequence data. All discovery cohort repertoires had been generated using a single sequencing platform. Around 300 gigabases of sequencing data and 70 million to 85 million unique TCR sequences were included in an early release covering about 620 HLA-typed donors. HLA typing included class I and class II loci at four-digit resolution. Genome-wide SNP genotypes for about 55% of the roughly 670 donors were used in a later genetic analysis, which treated that subset as a discovery cohort. The study aimed to test whether signatures of past pathogen exposure could be identified by cataloging public T cell receptors. Of the approximately 370 genotyped donors, 65% to 90% were placed in the genetic ancestry cluster associated with self-reported Caucasian donors. Among a few hundred genotyped donors of the cohort, an average of approximately 250,000 unique TCR beta nucleotide sequences were sequenced per donor, roughly 20% of them non-productive. Rather than using new phenotypic data, the later analysis identified candidate immune exposures from TCR beta sequences and from how often those sequences occurred across donors. To decide whether each TCR beta V gene segment behaved as functional or pseudogenic, an earlier analysis of fewer than 750 of the donors relied on high-throughput TCR beta sequencing. High-throughput TCR immunosequencing, statistical association of individual TCRs with disease status, and machine learning were combined to predict cytomegalovirus infection status. The number of typed donors differed by locus: roughly 620-630 for A, B, C, DRB1 and DQB1; 522 for DQA1; about 600 for DPA1; and roughly 450 for DPB1. A later analysis re-examined previously published TCR beta repertoires from just over 650 donors and added high-resolution HLA genotyping to investigate patterns of TCR occurrence. The T cell repertoires of some 700 subjects were profiled by immunosequencing and related to cytomegalovirus serostatus. Along with the roughly 700-subject first cohort, a separate validation cohort of over a hundred different subjects was used. Donor age, sex, ethnicity and CMV serostatus were compiled alongside the repertoire data. Roughly 5 DR-DQ haplotypes were handled as single units for association and clustering because linkage in the cohort was strong.

The CDR3 goes from the cysteine to the phenylalanine over 16 residues. Kept here is only the CDR3 DNA, which spans 48 bases and is read in frame from base 1. After removal of 0 bases from V and 0 bases from J, the junction retains 4 bases not matched to a gene. CDR1 and CDR2, looked up from the germline V gene, are SGDLS and YYNGEE. In total, roughly 670 healthy bone marrow donors made up the cohort. All cohort members were sampled while nominally healthy, although unrecorded immune exposures were likely present. The donor was CMV seronegative and was included in the group of approximately 350 seronegative cohort members. A peripheral blood sample was provided by each donor, and peripheral blood mononuclear cells were used for TCR beta sequencing. Genomic DNA was extracted from the blood cell samples with the Qiagen DNeasy Blood Extraction Kit. To prepare the library, the immunoSEQ multiplex PCR assay was applied. For the multiplex PCR, a mixture combining 60 forward primers for TCR Vbeta segments and 13 reverse primers for TCR Jbeta segments was used. A multiplex PCR assay on genomic DNA amplified the CDR3 region of rearranged TCR beta genes. Amplified TCR beta libraries were sequenced as 87-base-pair reads on the Illumina HiSeq System. The paper's processing steps were these. A later analysis counted around 72 million unique TCR beta chains across the 550 to 750 repertoires, and approximately 11 million of these chains were shared by at least two donors. To remove PCR and sequencing errors, raw reads were error-corrected and collapsed into unique sequences using a nearest-neighbor algorithm that merged closely related sequences. To assign V, D and J gene segments, CDR3 sequences were aligned to IMGT reference sequences. For a sequence to be retained, a match of at least six nucleotides to both a V gene segment and a J gene segment was required. A rearrangement counted as productive if the CDR3 had no stop codons and remained in frame with V and J, and every other rearrangement counted as non-productive. Following IMGT convention, CDR3 was defined as the stretch from the second conserved V-encoded cysteine to the conserved J-encoded phenylalanine. In an earlier analysis of 500 to 650 of the donors, sequences lacking an unambiguous match to a single V gene segment were excluded. In an earlier analysis of a few hundred of the donors, V segments were called functional above 56.7% productive rearrangements and were called segregating when the between-donor standard deviation exceeded 5%. A statistical classification framework was developed to diagnose cytomegalovirus status using the catalog of TCR beta chain sequences. In a later analysis, TCR nucleotide sequences were compared against IMGT/GENE-DB human TR gene sequences so that V and J genes could be assigned. In a later analysis, CDR3 sequences and most-parsimonious VDJ recombination scenarios were assigned using the TCRdist pipeline. In a later analysis, each TCR beta chain was defined by its CDR3 amino acid sequence together with its V-gene family, and reads without a unique V-gene family were excluded. To address suspected cross-contamination and a sequencing artifact, a later analysis removed roughly 640 highly shared, low-generation-probability nucleotide sequences. In a later analysis, a clonal expansion index for each public chain was calculated from normalized within-repertoire ranks of inferred template counts. A later analysis computed generation probabilities with a VDJ recombination model fitted to out-of-frame rearrangements, and checked the results against IGoR. A later analysis scored TCR-TCR, TCR-HLA and TCR-CMV co-occurrence with hypergeometric tests, applying a repertoire-size bias correction to TCR pairs. In a later analysis, false discovery rates were estimated by permuting HLA or CMV assignments 20 times. In a later analysis, co-occurring TCRs were grouped using DBSCAN, with TCRdist sequence similarity added in when clustering inside HLA-allele-positive subsets. Repertoires with fewer than 30,000 or more than 120,000 public chains, plus five repertoires with anomalous nucleotide sharing, were excluded from co-occurrence clustering. Here the immuneACCESS table is served through TCRdb, limited to in-frame sequences with V and J called. Missing clones are a known gap in these copies; in checked studies unresolved V genes cover under half, and the rest lacks a known reason. V, J and clone size were drawn from that table, and D and trimming were deduced from the DNA. This sample has about 190,000 clones in its table, and around 87% of those were observed once. Over 1% of the sample rests with the top ten.

Summary of the overall study and its limitations: Most TCR sequences were observed very rarely across donors, whereas some public TCRs were present in many individuals. Several of the top co-occurrence clusters appeared to be linked to parvovirus B19, influenza, CMV and Epstein-Barr virus, according to a later analysis. The earlier analysis of almost 600 of the donors excluded some 15 rarely observed V segments, including chromosome 9 orphons, because counts were too low. Assigning TCR associations to individual alleles was difficult when HLA alleles, especially DR and DQ, strongly co-occurred. For the cohort, immune exposure information was limited to CMV serostatus. The presence/absence analyses assumed that sequencing depth was roughly uniform across donors, and that assumption may not be true. The classifier was reported to diagnose cytomegalovirus status with high specificity and sensitivity in both the original and validation cohorts. In vitro tests confirmed that a few of the cytomegalovirus-associated TCR beta chains recognize cytomegalovirus antigens. In a later analysis, 15,000 to 20,000 TCR beta sequences were associated with specific HLA alleles at a false discovery rate of 0.05. According to a later analysis, most CMV-associated TCR beta chains appeared to be HLA-restricted, and the HLA associations seemed to be driven largely by CMV exposure. A group of highly shared sequence variants was considered likely to be a technical artifact of the sequencing pipeline. Some IMGT-functional V segments, including TRBV6-2 and TRBV6-3, could not be told apart with the 87-base-pair reads, so those segments were excluded. Broadly in line with IMGT annotations, most TCR beta V segments showed up in productive rearrangements about 87% or about 30% of the time in an earlier analysis of some 590 of the donors. It was suggested by the authors that the approach could potentially be generalized to other disease states and immunological phenotypes. A later genetic analysis associated a missense DCLRE1C variant with V-gene and J-gene trimming of TCR beta chains, and an independent cohort replicated the association. Correlated functional status among segregating V segments might be attributable to linkage disequilibrium, but an unknown experimental factor could not be ruled out. Because some donors lacked HLA typing at each locus, the association tests relied only on the typed subset. In the study, around 150 TCR beta chains were listed as associated with cytomegalovirus. In a later analysis, the rate of TCR association differed among HLA loci, with DRB1 alleles having the most associated TCRs and HLA-C alleles having the fewest. A further reported finding was that TCR beta sequences accurately predicted the HLA-A and HLA-B alleles for most subjects in the first cohort. In a later analysis, HLA-associated TCR beta chains were found to be more clonally expanded and to have lower generation probabilities than equally common non-associated chains. This cohort had only TCR beta chains sequenced, and the lack of alpha or paired-chain data limited which features could be detected. According to a later genetic analysis, donors in an Asian-associated ancestry cluster had fewer N-insertions in productive TCRs than the roughly 660-donor mean.

About this clone itself: Its antigen is not yet known. No base quality values were provided; no much bigger clone lies one nucleotide off.

The TCR comes from a man aged 30 to 45 in good health and CMV-seronegative. The sample taken for sequencing was PBMCs. The rearranged chain carries TRBV9 and TRBJ2-3, and TRBD1 aligns with 7 junction nucleotides. The CDR3 amino acid sequence is: CASSVGQGQSTDTQYF. The nucleotide sequence reads as follows: TGTGCCAGCAGCGTAGGGCAGGGACAGAGCACAGATACGCAGTATTTT.